A single sample is the source of the 12 T cell receptor beta chains below, sequenced in a study of shared clonotypes between healthy human individuals. Naive CD8 cells lacked CD45RO, underwent positive selection for CCR7 and left out terminally differentiated effector memory CD45RA+ cells. The method was immunoSEQ multiplex PCR; TCRdb's version includes in-frame clones alone and lacks a portion of them. This table has about 2 million clones, roughly 94% appearing once. Sequenced input: naive CD8+ T cells sorted from blood. These TCRs come from a man younger than 35 in good health.

This sequence joins TRBV7-6 and TRBJ2-7, with 7 bases that match TRBD1. CDR1 and CDR2 from the germline V gene are SGHVS and FNYEAQ. With 1 base clipped from V and 3 bases from J, the junction kept 3 bases outside the gene matches. The CDR3 is 14 amino acids. In DNA, the CDR3 is TGTGCCAGCAGCTTAGATCCAGGGGGCTACGAGCAGTACTTC. Translating it yields CASSLDPGGYEQYF.

Only one count was recorded for this clone. The rearrangement links TRBV7-3 to TRBJ2-7, with 8 bases aligning to TRBD1. The CDR3 runs to 19 residues. Per germline, CDR1 SGHTA and CDR2 FQGTGA. With V trimmed by 4 bases and J by 0 bases, 17 bases remained unmatched. DNA of the CDR3: TGTGCCAGCAGCTCGGGCCCCGGGACAGGATCTACTATCTCCTACGAGCAGTACTTC. It translates to CASSSGPGTGSTISYEQYF.

This clone was observed a single time. J is TRBJ2-5 and V is TRBV9; tentative D call: TRBD1 (7 bases). The CDR3 consists of 16 residues. Trimming pared 0 bases from V and 3 bases from J, leaving 15 bases between. Germline V gene lookup returns CDR1 SGDLS and CDR2 YYNGEE. As DNA, the CDR3 is TGTGCCAGCAGCGTAGCTGGTGCCAGGGGGGAAGAGACCCAGTACTTC. Translation gives CASSVAGARGEETQYF.

The chain recombines TRBV5-1 with TRBJ1-1; D call uncertain. Per germline, CDR1 SGHRS and CDR2 YFSETQ. Trimming shortened V by 0 bases and J by 0 bases, and 12 bases separated the two germline ends. There are 16 residues in the CDR3. The CDR3, as DNA: TGCGCCAGCAGCTTGGATAGTCTACAAGTGAACACTGAAGCTTTCTTT. Amino acid sequence: CASSLDSLQVNTEAFF. The complete variable domain, with remaining parts taken from reference TRBV5-1 and TRBJ1-1, reads KAGVTQTPRYLIKTRGQQVTLSCSPISGHRSVSWYQQTPGQGLQFLFEYFSETQRNKGNFPGRFSGRQFSNSRSEMNVSTLELGDSALYLCASSLDSLQVNTEAFFGQGTRLTVV.

V is TRBV9 and J is TRBJ2-5; 9 bases map to TRBD2. Germline assignment: CDR1 SGDLS and CDR2 YYNGEE. The CDR3 has 14 residues. Unmatched junction bases numbered 6, after V lost 4 bases and J lost 5 bases. The CDR3 region is CASSPQRGDETQYF. CDR3 in DNA: TGTGCCAGCAGCCCTCAGCGGGGGGACGAGACCCAGTACTTC.

The chain joins TRBV28 to TRBJ2-7, with 8 bases lining up with TRBD1. The CDR3 spans 18 residues. The V segment lost 5 bases and the J segment 2 bases; nucleotides outside the gene matches: 17. Looked up from germline, CDR1 is MDHEN and CDR2 is SYDVKM. Written as DNA, the CDR3 is TGTGCCAGCAGTGCCGGGACAGGATTTCCTTTTAGGCCCTACGAGCAGTACTTC. This codes for CASSAGTGFPFRPYEQYF.

V is TRBV18 and J is TRBJ2-7; 10 bases align to TRBD1. The V segment lost 0 bases and the J segment 2 bases; nucleotides outside the gene matches: 4. Germline CDR1 and CDR2: KGHSH and LQKENI. The CDR3 contains 16 residues. The CDR3, as DNA: TGTGCCAGCTCACCACCAAAAGGACAGGGGGCCTACGAGCAGTACTTC. Protein product: CASSPPKGQGAYEQYF.

This clone was seen just once. The chain recombines TRBV15 with TRBJ1-4, with 7 positions matching TRBD1. CDR3 size: 17 residues. V shed 5 bases and J 0 bases; nucleotides not matched to a gene: 9. Germline V CDR1 and CDR2: LNHNV, YYDKDF (reference sequence). CDR3 region: CATSPQTGLTTNEKLFF. The CDR3 DNA sequence: TGTGCCACCAGCCCCCAGACAGGGCTCACAACTAATGAAAAACTGTTTTTT.

The chain joins TRBV21-1 to TRBJ2-1; the table's D call TRBD1 went unverified against the DNA. TRBV21-1 is deemed a pseudogene. This CDR3 is built from 12 residues. CDR3 sequence: CASPSGKNEQFF. For the CDR3, the DNA is TGTGCCAGCCCGTCAGGTAAAAATGAGCAGTTCTTC.

This chain uses TRBV2 with TRBJ1-4, with 8 bases that match TRBD1. Germline V gene sequence: CDR1 SNHLY, CDR2 FYNNEI. The CDR3 runs 17 residues. The J segment lost 4 bases and the V segment lost 0 bases, leaving 7 bases of the junction unmatched. CDR3 sequence reads: CASSEAVTGAFNEKLFF. The CDR3 DNA reads as TGTGCCAGCAGTGAAGCCGTGACAGGGGCGTTTAATGAAAAACTGTTTTTT.

The chain carries TRBV6-6 and TRBJ1-2, with 10 positions matching TRBD1. After removal of 5 bases from V and 4 bases from J, the junction contained 4 bases not matched to a gene. The length of the CDR3 is 14 residues. Germline CDR1 MNHNY, CDR2 SVGAGI (reference sequence). The CDR3 sequence: CASSPTGGSYGYTF. CDR3 nucleotides: TGTGCCAGCAGTCCGACAGGGGGCTCCTATGGCTACACCTTC.

V gene TRBV4-1 combines with J gene TRBJ2-2, with D unresolved. Germline V CDR1 and CDR2: MGHRA, YSYEKL. V lost 3 bases to trimming and J lost 0 bases, with 11 bases between them. This CDR3 has 16 amino acids. The CDR3 loop reads CASSQAEVPNTGELFF. For the CDR3, the DNA is TGCGCCAGCAGCCAGGCCGAAGTGCCGAACACCGGGGAGCTGTTTTTT.